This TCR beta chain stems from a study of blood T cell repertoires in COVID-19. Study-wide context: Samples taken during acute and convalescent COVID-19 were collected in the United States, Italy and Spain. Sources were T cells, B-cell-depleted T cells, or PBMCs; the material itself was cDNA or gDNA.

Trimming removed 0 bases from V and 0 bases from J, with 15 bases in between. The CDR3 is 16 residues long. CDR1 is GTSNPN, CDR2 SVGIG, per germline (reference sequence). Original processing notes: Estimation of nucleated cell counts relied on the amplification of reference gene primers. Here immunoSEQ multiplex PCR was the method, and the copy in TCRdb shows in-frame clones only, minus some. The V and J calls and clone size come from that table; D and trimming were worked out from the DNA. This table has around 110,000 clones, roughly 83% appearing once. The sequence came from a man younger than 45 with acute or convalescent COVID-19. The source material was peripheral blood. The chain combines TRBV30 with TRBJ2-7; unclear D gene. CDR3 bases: TGTGCCTGGAGTGTACGAACCGGGTTCCGCTCCTACGAGCAGTACTTC. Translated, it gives CAWSVRTGFRSYEQYF.